This is a list of T cell receptor beta chains from one sample in a study of breast tumors, draining lymph nodes, adjacent tissues. TCRdb independently ran MiXCR on the multiplex PCR reads; one entry per CDR3 protein. The sample carries about 14,000 distinct CDR3 sequences, approximately 50% recorded once. Sequenced material: tumor-adjacent breast tissue. The source of these receptors is a female donor with breast cancer. Some clones in this sample may be carry-over from other donors' samples. CDR3s include the opening cysteine and the closing phenylalanine or tryptophan. The D gene is left open where the match is weak. Clone size is shown for a subset of rows, as once, few, many or a class of expanded clone.

TRBV9	TRBD2	TRBJ2-1	many	CASSVVAGGASAGEQFF	TGTGCCAGCAGCGTCGTAGCGGGAGGCGCGTCGGCTGGTGAGCAGTTCTTC
TRBV2	TRBD2	TRBJ2-7	NA	CASSEAPTSGNEQYF	TGTGCCAGCAGTGAAGCGCCGACTAGCGGGAACGAGCAGTACTTC
TRBV6-1	TRBD2	TRBJ2-5	many	CASSPGGWLGETQYF	TGTGCCAGCAGTCCGGGGGGGTGGTTGGGAGAGACCCAGTACTTC
TRBV5-1	NA	TRBJ2-3	many	CASSLAIDTQYF	TGCGCCAGCAGCTTGGCCATAGATACGCAGTATTTT
TRBV7-9	NA	TRBJ1-5	many	CASSSDNQPQHF	TGTGCCAGCAGCTCGGACAATCAGCCCCAGCATTTT
TRBV10-3	TRBD1	TRBJ2-3	few	CALSRQGSGTDTQYF	TGTGCATTAAGCCGACAGGGATCGGGCACAGATACGCAGTATTTT
TRBV2	TRBD1	TRBJ2-1	once	CASIHLPTTDRTDNEQFF	TGTGCCAGCATTCATCTTCCCACCACGGACAGGACTGACAATGAGCAGTTCTTC
TRBV7-3	TRBD2	TRBJ2-1	many	CASSLNLAGNDEQFF	TGTGCCAGCAGCTTAAATCTAGCGGGAAATGATGAGCAGTTCTTC
TRBV4-1	TRBD2	TRBJ2-2	many	CASSQDRNSGISGELFF	TGCGCCAGCAGCCAAGATAGGAATAGCGGGATTAGCGGGGAGCTGTTTTTT
TRBV2	NA	TRBJ1-2	NA	CASSETPSLGGYTF	TGTGCCAGCAGTGAAACACCCTCTCTTGGGGGCTACACCTTC
TRBV9	NA	TRBJ2-7	NA	CASSARWETHEQYF	TGTGCCAGCAGCGCTAGATGGGAGACCCACGAGCAGTACTTC
TRBV4-3	NA	TRBJ1-4	NA	CASSQDLKTPLVF	TGCGCCAGCAGCCAAGACCTAAAGACCCCTCTTGTTTTT
TRBV6-6	NA	TRBJ2-2	medium-sized	CASGGANTGELFF	TGTGCCAGCGGGGGCGCGAACACCGGGGAGCTGTTTTTT
TRBV2	TRBD1	TRBJ1-6	NA	CASRQGAGSPLHF	TGTGCCAGCAGACAGGGGGCAGGTTCACCCCTCCACTTT
TRBV14	TRBD2	TRBJ2-2	NA	CASSHLAGEASTGELFF	TGTGCCAGCAGCCATCTCGCGGGAGAAGCGAGCACCGGGGAGCTGTTTTTT
TRBV5-1	TRBD2	TRBJ2-7	NA	CASSPEVSGSYEQYF	TGCGCCAGCAGCCCGGAGGTTAGCGGGAGTTACGAGCAGTACTTC
TRBV7-2	TRBD2	TRBJ2-7	NA	CASTSQTSGRACRQYF	TGTGCCAGCACCTCCCAAACTAGCGGGAGGGCCTGCAGGCAGTACTTC
TRBV14	NA	TRBJ2-7	NA	CASRSTQSYEQYF	TGTGCCAGCAGATCGACACAATCCTACGAGCAGTACTTC
TRBV12-3/TRBV12-4	NA	TRBJ1-5	once	CASSFGSGNQPQHF	TGTGCCAGCAGTTTTGGGAGCGGCAATCAGCCCCAGCATTTT
TRBV4-2	TRBD1	TRBJ1-2	NA	CASSQATGGYYGYTF	TGTGCCAGCAGCCAAGCCACAGGGGGATACTATGGCTACACCTTC
TRBV2	NA	TRBJ2-3	NA	CASRLKPNTQYF	TGTGCCAGCAGGCTAAAACCGAATACGCAGTATTTT
TRBV24-1	NA	TRBJ1-2	NA	CATSVPFRVAIFLCANYGYTF	TGTGCCACCAGTGTCCCTTTTAGAGTGGCTATATTCTTATGTGCTAACTATGGCTACACCTTC
TRBV10-3	NA	TRBJ2-7	NA	CAIKESTSEQYF	TGTGCCATCAAGGAGTCGACTAGCGAGCAGTACTTC
TRBV2	NA	TRBJ1-5	NA	CASTLTQGNQPQHF	TGTGCCAGCACCCTCACCCAGGGCAATCAGCCCCAGCATTTT
TRBV9	NA	TRBJ1-4	NA	CASSVRGLSDEKLFF	TGTGCCAGCAGCGTACGAGGGTTGTCTGATGAAAAACTGTTTTTT
TRBV9	TRBD2	TRBJ2-2	NA	CASSPSGTSLGYGELFF	TGTGCCAGCAGCCCGTCCGGGACTAGTTTAGGGTACGGGGAGCTGTTTTTT
TRBV5-4	TRBD2	TRBJ2-2	NA	CARSLASGTSLGYGELFF	TGTGCCAGGAGCTTGGCCTCCGGGACTAGTTTAGGGTACGGGGAGCTGTTTTTT
TRBV14	NA	TRBJ2-5	few	CASSQVTAKTQYF	TGTGCCAGCAGCCAAGTAACAGCGAAGACCCAGTACTTC
TRBV5-6	NA	TRBJ1-3	many	CASSLTGTTGNTIYF	TGTGCCAGCAGCTTGACCGGGACAACTGGAAACACCATATATTTT
TRBV5-1	NA	TRBJ2-1	NA	CASSLTAGLTNEQFF	TGCGCCAGCAGCTTAACAGCGGGCCTAACCAATGAGCAGTTCTTC
TRBV28	NA	TRBJ1-6	NA	CASSSEVSPLHF	TGTGCCAGCAGTTCAGAGGTTTCACCCCTCCACTTT
TRBV5-1	NA	TRBJ2-2	many	CASSLAGGGGTGELFF	TGCGCCAGCAGCTTGGCCGGAGGAGGCGGGACCGGGGAGCTGTTTTTT
TRBV7-2	NA	TRBJ2-2	few	CASRPGLLGTGELFF	TGTGCCAGCAGGCCGGGACTCCTGGGAACCGGGGAGCTGTTTTTT
TRBV20-1	NA	TRBJ1-2	NA	CSAKDPRLPVNYGYTF	TGCAGTGCCAAGGACCCCCGACTCCCCGTAAACTATGGCTACACCTTC
TRBV7-2	NA	TRBJ1-4	few	CASSIARTEVTGNEKLFF	TGTGCCAGCAGTATCGCCAGGACCGAGGTCACTGGTAATGAAAAACTGTTTTTT
TRBV2	NA	TRBJ1-2	NA	CASRNRENYGYTF	TGTGCCAGCAGGAATCGGGAGAACTATGGCTACACCTTC
TRBV20-1	NA	TRBJ2-7	NA	CSARPGTDEQYF	TGCAGTGCTAGGCCCGGGACTGACGAGCAGTACTTC
TRBV2	NA	TRBJ2-2	many	CASTGRVGTGELFF	TGTGCCAGCACGGGGCGGGTGGGCACCGGGGAGCTGTTTTTT
TRBV20-1	NA	TRBJ1-1	many	CSARDQGADTEAFF	TGCAGTGCTAGAGATCAAGGGGCCGACACTGAAGCTTTCTTT
TRBV20-1	NA	TRBJ1-2	NA	CSAKDSRLPVNYGYTF	TGCAGTGCCAAGGACAGCCGCCTCCCCGTAAACTATGGCTACACCTTC
TRBV20-1	TRBD1	TRBJ1-2	NA	CSADRGYYGYTF	TGCAGTGCTGACAGGGGTTACTATGGCTACACCTTC
TRBV20-1	TRBD1	TRBJ1-6	NA	CSADGQGNSPLHF	TGCAGTGCTGACGGACAGGGTAATTCACCCCTCCACTTT
TRBV6-6	TRBD1	TRBJ1-2	NA	CASSLTGVSGYTF	TGTGCCAGCAGTCTAACAGGGGTCTCTGGCTACACCTTC
TRBV19	TRBD1	TRBJ2-3	few	CASSTHRTRTGGTQYF	TGTGCCAGTAGTACCCACCGGACCCGGACAGGGGGTACGCAGTATTTT
TRBV4-1	NA	TRBJ1-5	many	CASSLLWGANQPQHF	TGCGCCAGCAGTCTCCTATGGGGGGCCAATCAGCCCCAGCATTTT
TRBV20-1	NA	TRBJ2-7	NA	CSAREAEISYEQHF	TGCAGTGCTAGAGAAGCGGAAATATCCTACGAGCAGCACTTC
TRBV20-1	NA	TRBJ2-5	NA	CSAVRGTPYGTQYF	TGCAGTGCCGTCCGTGGGACTCCCTATGGGACCCAGTACTTC
TRBV14	NA	TRBJ1-5	NA	CASCPGPNQPQHF	TGTGCCAGCTGTCCCGGTCCCAATCAGCCCCAGCATTTT
TRBV9	TRBD2	TRBJ2-1	NA	CASSARTSGVRNEQFF	TGTGCCAGCAGCGCACGAACTAGCGGGGTCCGGAATGAGCAGTTCTTC
TRBV29-1	NA	TRBJ1-3	NA	CSGSSGNTIYF	TGCAGCGGAAGCTCTGGAAACACCATATATTTT
TRBV12-3/TRBV12-4	NA	TRBJ2-2	many	CASSLTLELFF	TGTGCCAGCAGTTTGACGCTTGAGCTGTTTTTT
TRBV5-7	TRBD1	TRBJ2-1	NA	CASSQDQGGSYSEQFF	TGTGCCAGCAGCCAAGATCAAGGGGGCTCCTACAGTGAGCAGTTCTTC
TRBV20-1	TRBD2	TRBJ2-3	NA	CSARDWAAGGGNGDTQYF	TGCAGTGCTAGAGATTGGGCAGCGGGAGGGGGGAATGGAGATACGCAGTATTTT
TRBV5-8	NA	TRBJ1-4	many	CASSSYDEKLFF	TGTGCCAGCAGCTCCTACGATGAAAAACTGTTTTTT
TRBV10-1	TRBD2	TRBJ2-7	NA	CARGGVTSGACEQYF	TGCGCCAGAGGGGGGGTGACTAGCGGCGCCTGCGAGCAGTACTTC